The 8 T cell receptor beta chains in this list originate from one sample, sequenced in a study of T-cell reconstitution after alpha-beta-depleted transplantation in children. This sample's TCRbeta library carried unique molecular identifier barcodes. TCRdb reprocessed the PCR reads with MiXCR, giving one entry per CDR3 protein. The profile shows 55,000 to 90,000 distinct CDR3 sequences, 4.9% of them singletons. Sequenced material: PBMCs, mostly from graft donor cells, taken 180 days after TCRalphabeta/CD19-depleted stem cell transplant. These receptors were collected from a boy under two years old who had a stem cell transplant for acute myeloid leukemia, so the T cells may come from the graft donor.

This clonotype has ten or more counts. The J gene is TRBJ2-5, the V gene TRBV6-2 or TRBV6-3; 12 bases match TRBD2. The CDR3 consists of 18 residues. CDR1 MNHEY and CDR2 SVGEGT come from the germline V gene. J lost 3 bases, V lost 5 bases, and 13 bases had no gene match. The CDR3 DNA reads as TGTGCCAGCAGTCCCCTCACCCGACTAGCGGGGGTCGAAGAGACCCAGTACTTC. Amino acid sequence: CASSPLTRLAGVEETQYF.

This clonotype was recorded at least ten times. V gene TRBV28 combines with J gene TRBJ2-3; 9 bases are a match to TRBD1. Trimming cost V 2 bases and J 6 bases; bases outside gene matches: 6. This CDR3 region has 15 residues. Germline V gene data show CDR1 as MDHEN and CDR2 as SYDVKM. In DNA form, the CDR3 reads TGTGCCAGCAGTTTAGGGGGACAGGGAGGGGATACGCAGTATTTT. It codes for CASSLGGQGGDTQYF.

This clonotype was detected ten times or more. The CDR3 bases are TGTGCCAGCAGCTATCACAATTCTAATTCACCCCTCCACTTT. This encodes CASSYHNSNSPLHF. The chain couples TRBV3-1 to TRBJ1-6, with D unclear. The CDR3 covers 14 residues. Trimming removed 5 bases from V and 6 bases from J, with 11 bases in between. Germline V gives CDR1 LGHDT, CDR2 YNNKEL (reference sequence).

This clonotype occurred many times. The rearrangement joins TRBV5-6 to TRBJ1-2, with D perhaps TRBD1 (5 bases). Germline V gene sequence: CDR1 SGHDT, CDR2 YYEEEE. V gave up 2 bases and J gave up 6 bases, with 17 bases separating them. The CDR3 is 15 amino acids. The chain's CDR3 is CASSFYGAGRHGYTF. CDR3 in DNA: TGTGCCAGCAGCTTTTACGGGGCAGGGCGGCATGGCTACACCTTC.

This clonotype was recorded at least ten times. V is TRBV27 and J is TRBJ2-3, with D uncertain. CDR1 MNHEY and CDR2 SMNVEV come from the germline V gene (reference sequence). V was cut by 2 bases and J by 4 bases, with 7 bases left in between. CDR3 length equals 13 residues. The CDR3 here is CASSLVAADTQYF. As DNA, the CDR3 is TGTGCCAGCAGTTTAGTGGCGGCAGATACGCAGTATTTT.

This clonotype came up many times. This CDR3 is CASSRSRNKYF. The CDR3, as DNA: TGTGCCAGCAGTCGTAGCAGGAATAAGTACTTC. The chain joins TRBV12-3 or TRBV12-4 to TRBJ2-4; D is unclear. The CDR3 is 11 residues long. V was shortened by 5 bases and J by 14 bases, with 13 bases between the two germline ends.

This clonotype appeared many times. The chain uses TRBV12-3 or TRBV12-4 and TRBJ2-3; D may be TRBD2 (5 bases). This CDR3 comprises 13 residues. V was trimmed by 0 bases and J by 8 bases, leaving 9 bases between them. The CDR3 DNA reads TGTGCCAGCAGTTTAGCAGGGCGGGCTACGCAGTATTTT. Translating it yields CASSLAGRATQYF.

With respect to this clonotype: With a much larger clone just one base away, this may be a read error. V is TRBV15 and J is TRBJ2-4; 9 bases are shared with TRBD2. V gave up 5 bases and J gave up 6 bases; unmatched junction bases: 14. Germline CDR1 reads LNHNV; CDR2 reads YYDKDF (reference sequence). This CDR3 spans 17 amino acids. CDR3 in amino acids: CATSASGNSGGGNIQYF. The CDR3 nucleotides read TGTGCCACCAGCGCATCCGGGAATAGCGGGGGCGGAAACATTCAGTACTTC.